The 10 T cell receptor beta chains reported below all come from one sample, sequenced in a study of technical replicates of blood from a few donors (dated by TCRdb to 2015 to 2018). The library was obtained by the immunoSEQ multiplex PCR assay. Not all clones reach the TCRdb copy of this immuneACCESS table, which keeps in-frame sequences only. Checked studies attribute under half of the gap to unresolved V genes and leave the rest unexplained. Within this sample are roughly 14,000 clones, with over 70% of them counted one time only. The ten largest clones represent around 13% of the sample. Sequenced input: PBMCs. All receptors derive from a human donor in good health.

The rearrangement uses TRBV15 and TRBJ1-5, with 7 bases matching TRBD1. The germline gives CDR1 LNHNV, CDR2 YYDKDF (reference sequence). V was clipped by 0 bases and J by 4 bases; unmatched bases: 3. The CDR3 covers 15 residues. The DNA of the CDR3 is TGTGCCACCAGCAGAGAGGGGACAGAGAATCAGCCCCAGCATTTT. Amino acid sequence: CATSREGTENQPQHF.

The CDR3 sequence: CASSVDNAAYEQYF. The CDR3 DNA reads as TGTGCCAGCAGCGTAGATAACGCGGCCTACGAGCAGTACTTC. The V call is TRBV9, the J call TRBJ2-7; D gene unclear. Per the germline V gene, CDR1 is SGDLS and CDR2 is YYNGEE. The CDR3 extends over 14 amino acids. Trimming cost V 0 bases and J 2 bases, with 9 bases left between them.

This clone was seen only once. The genes are TRBV7-8 and TRBJ1-1; D gene unclear. The CDR3 extends over 14 amino acids. V lost 8 bases, J lost 2 bases, and 15 bases lay in between. Germline assignment: CDR1 SGHVS and CDR2 FQNEAQ. The CDR3 reads CASEPGLPNTEAFF. CDR3 DNA: TGTGCCAGCGAACCAGGCCTACCAAACACTGAAGCTTTCTTT.

A few counts support this clone. This chain joins TRBV7-9 and TRBJ1-1; TRBD1 is a possible D gene (5 bases). CDR1 SEHNR and CDR2 FQNEAQ come from the germline V gene (reference sequence). This CDR3 has 13 residues. Deletions cut 11 bases from V and 4 bases from J, with 17 bases between. CDR3 sequence (DNA): TGTGCCGCCGTCCGTCCGGGGGGCACTGAAGCTTTCTTT. Amino acid sequence: CAAVRPGGTEAFF.

This rearrangement joins TRBV5-1 to TRBJ2-5; TRBD2 matches 8 bases. V shed 4 bases, J shed 5 bases, and the junction held 4 bases outside the gene matches. The CDR3 extends over 13 amino acids. The germline CDR1 and CDR2 sequences are SGHRS and YFSETQ. The CDR3 protein is CASSETSVETQYF. CDR3 in DNA: TGCGCCAGCAGCGAGACTAGCGTGGAGACCCAGTACTTC. The whole variable domain, filled in from reference TRBV5-1 and TRBJ2-5, reads KAGVTQTPRYLIKTRGQQVTLSCSPISGHRSVSWYQQTPGQGLQFLFEYFSETQRNKGNFPGRFSGRQFSNSRSEMNVSTLELGDSALYLCASSETSVETQYFGPGTRLLVL.

CDR3 protein: CASSESANRLNTEAFF. The CDR3, as DNA: TGTGCCAGCAGTGAATCGGCAAACAGGCTGAACACTGAAGCTTTCTTT. This chain uses TRBV6-1 with TRBJ1-1; D might be TRBD1 (5 bases). This CDR3 has 16 residues. Trimming shortened V by 2 bases and J by 0 bases, and 13 bases separated the two germline ends. Germline CDR1 is MNHNS and CDR2 is SASEGT.

CDR3 sequence (DNA): TGTGCCAGCAGCGGACAGGTTTTGCTAGAGGGCTACACCTTC. It codes for CASSGQVLLEGYTF. J is TRBJ1-2 and V is TRBV13; TRBD1 matches 7 bases. The CDR3 has 14 residues. Germline trimming cut 5 bases from V and 8 bases from J; bases unmatched to any gene: 11. The germline gives CDR1 PRHDT, CDR2 FYEKMQ (reference sequence).

The V call is TRBV5-4, the J call TRBJ2-1; the match to TRBD2 covers 8 bases. Germline V gene lookup returns CDR1 SGHNT and CDR2 YYREEE (reference sequence). The CDR3 spans 16 residues. V lost 5 bases and J lost 4; bases outside the gene matches: 11. CDR3 protein: CASSSLEQREYNEQFF. The DNA for the CDR3 is TGTGCCAGCAGTTCGCTGGAGCAGCGGGAGTACAATGAGCAGTTCTTC.

V usage is TRBV5-6 and J usage is TRBJ2-1; TRBD1 aligns across 7 bases. This CDR3 has 16 amino acids. With 1 base clipped from V and 2 bases from J, the junction kept 6 bases outside the gene matches. Germline assignment: CDR1 SGHDT and CDR2 YYEEEE. The CDR3 is CASSLTGAGTYNEQFF. CDR3 DNA sequence: TGTGCCAGCAGCTTGACAGGGGCTGGTACCTACAATGAGCAGTTCTTC.

The CDR3 sequence: CSVEGLSSTDTQYF. In nucleotides, the CDR3 is TGCAGCGTTGAGGGACTCTCAAGCACAGATACGCAGTATTTT. This rearrangement joins TRBV29-1 to TRBJ2-3, with TRBD2 as a possible D gene (6 bases). The germline V gene has CDR1 SQVTM and CDR2 ANQGSEA. The CDR3 is made up of 14 amino acids. Trimming cost V 3 bases and J 0 bases, with 10 bases left between them.